The present TCR beta chain was sequenced within a study of cytomegalovirus exposure and HLA in healthy donors. General study points: It was reported that TCR beta sequences correctly inferred the HLA-A and HLA-B alleles for most subjects. Being productive about 87% or about 30% of the time was typical of most TCR beta V segments in an earlier analysis. Sequencing probably produced one cluster of sequence variants that were highly shared. There were around 160 TCR beta chains listed as cytomegalovirus-associated.

The J segment lost 4 bases and the V segment lost 3 bases, leaving 8 bases of the junction unmatched. Germline loops: CDR1 LNHDA, CDR2 SQIVND (reference sequence). The CDR3 is 15 amino acids. A multiplex PCR was run with 60 Vbeta primers and 13 Jbeta primers. This table comes from immunoSEQ multiplex PCR, and its TCRdb copy is limited to in-frame clones, with some not included. Its table lists tens of thousands of clones. Remarks on this clone: Its matching antigen is unknown.

The receptor's source is a man in his thirties or forties in good health and CMV-seronegative. This chain joins TRBV19 and TRBJ1-2; 7 bases fit TRBD1. Sequenced sample: PBMCs. CDR3 protein: CASSIGSRDSYGYTF. DNA for the CDR3: TGTGCCAGTAGTATCGGTTCCCGGGACAGCTATGGCTACACCTTC.